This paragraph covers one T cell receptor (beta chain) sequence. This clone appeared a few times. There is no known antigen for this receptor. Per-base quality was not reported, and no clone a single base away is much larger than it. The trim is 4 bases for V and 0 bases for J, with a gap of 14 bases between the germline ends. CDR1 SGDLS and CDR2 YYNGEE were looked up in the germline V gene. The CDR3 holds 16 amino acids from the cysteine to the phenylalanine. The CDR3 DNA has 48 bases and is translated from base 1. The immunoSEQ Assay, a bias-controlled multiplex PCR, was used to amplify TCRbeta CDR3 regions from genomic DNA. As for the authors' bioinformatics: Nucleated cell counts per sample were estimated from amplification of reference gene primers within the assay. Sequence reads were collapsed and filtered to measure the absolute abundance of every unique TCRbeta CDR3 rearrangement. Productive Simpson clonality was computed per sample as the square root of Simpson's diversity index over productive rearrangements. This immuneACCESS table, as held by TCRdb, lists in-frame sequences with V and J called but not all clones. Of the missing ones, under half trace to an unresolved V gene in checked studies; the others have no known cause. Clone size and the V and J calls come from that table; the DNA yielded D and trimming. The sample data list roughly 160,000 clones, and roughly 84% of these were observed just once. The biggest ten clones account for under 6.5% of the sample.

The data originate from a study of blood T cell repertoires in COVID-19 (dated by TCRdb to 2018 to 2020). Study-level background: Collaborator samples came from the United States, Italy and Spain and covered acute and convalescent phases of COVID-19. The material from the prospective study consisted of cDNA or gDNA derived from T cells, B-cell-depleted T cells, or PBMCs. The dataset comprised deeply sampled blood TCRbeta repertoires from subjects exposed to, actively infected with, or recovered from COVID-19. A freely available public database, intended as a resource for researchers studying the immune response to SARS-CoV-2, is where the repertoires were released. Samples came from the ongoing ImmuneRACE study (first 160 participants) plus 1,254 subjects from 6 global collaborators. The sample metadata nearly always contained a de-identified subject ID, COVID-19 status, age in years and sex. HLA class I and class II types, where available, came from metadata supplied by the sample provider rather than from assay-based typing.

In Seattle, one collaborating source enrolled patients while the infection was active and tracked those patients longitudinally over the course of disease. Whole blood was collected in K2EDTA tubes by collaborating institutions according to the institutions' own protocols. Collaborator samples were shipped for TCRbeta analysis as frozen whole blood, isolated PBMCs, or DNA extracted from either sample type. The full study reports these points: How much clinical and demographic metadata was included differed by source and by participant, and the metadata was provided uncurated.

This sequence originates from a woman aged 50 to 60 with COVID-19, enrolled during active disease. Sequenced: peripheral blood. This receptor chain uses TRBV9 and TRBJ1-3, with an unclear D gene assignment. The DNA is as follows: TGTGCCAGCAGCCCCCATATTCCGAGCTCTGGAAACACCATATATTTT. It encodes CASSPHIPSSGNTIYF.